This T cell receptor beta chain was recorded in a study of cytomegalovirus exposure and HLA in healthy donors. Vbeta (60) and Jbeta (13) primers were used in the PCR. Measured with immunoSEQ multiplex PCR; TCRdb has only the in-frame clones, and not every one. The sample holds about 100,000 clones, more than 65% seen once. This CDR3 is 14 amino acids long. Trimming removed 5 bases from V and 5 bases from J, with 12 bases in between. Germline CDR1 reads MNHNS; CDR2 reads SASEGT. The specimen sequenced was PBMCs. This chain connects TRBV6-1 to TRBJ2-2; D remains unclear. This sequence originates from a woman under 30 in good health and CMV-seronegative. Here the CDR3 DNA reads TGTGCCAGCAGTAATTTTCTTCTGACCGGGGAGCTGTTTTTT. It translates to CASSNFLLTGELFF.